This TCR beta chain was profiled in a study of shared clonotypes between healthy human individuals. Researchers drew on roughly 89 million PBMCs for genomic DNA from unsorted samples. It was at deep level that the assay was run. With ten immunoSEQ deep assay plates, unsorted PBMC DNA underwent sequencing. The table came from immunoSEQ multiplex PCR; TCRdb's copy has only in-frame clones and leaves some out. The sample lists about 500,000 clones, 60% to 80% occurring once. The V and J ends lost 2 bases and 8 bases respectively, with 18 bases between them. Germline lookup yields CDR1 SNHLY and CDR2 FYNNEI. This CDR3 contains 15 residues.

The receptor's source is a woman aged 40 to 55 in good health. Some clones in this sample may be carry-over from other donors' samples. The chain recombines TRBV2 with TRBJ1-2, with unresolved D. The specimen was PBMCs. The CDR3 coding sequence is TGTGCCAGCAGTGAAAATTGGGAAGCGGTGGGGGGCTACACCTTC. Encoded protein: CASSENWEAVGGYTF.